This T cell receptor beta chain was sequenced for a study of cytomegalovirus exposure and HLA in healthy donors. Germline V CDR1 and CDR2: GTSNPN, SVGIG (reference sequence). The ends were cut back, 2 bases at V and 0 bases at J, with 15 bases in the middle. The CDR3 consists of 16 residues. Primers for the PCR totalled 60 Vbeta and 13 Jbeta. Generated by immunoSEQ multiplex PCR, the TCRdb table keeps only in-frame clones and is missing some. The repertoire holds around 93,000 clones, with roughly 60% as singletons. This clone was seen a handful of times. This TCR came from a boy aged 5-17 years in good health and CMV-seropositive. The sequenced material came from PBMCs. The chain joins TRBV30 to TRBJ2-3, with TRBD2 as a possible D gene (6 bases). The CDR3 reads CAWSLGGQPSTDTQYF. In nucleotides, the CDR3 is TGTGCCTGGAGTTTAGGAGGGCAGCCTAGCACAGATACGCAGTATTTT.